This section outlines one T cell receptor (beta chain) sequence together with its context. It is unclear where the CDR3 begins or ends on the DNA, so no DNA is shown, and the CDR3 is as TCRdb lists it. The sample comes from a study of CD8 T cells in Susac syndrome. The CDR3 sequence runs 15 residues, both termini included. RNA was extracted with the RNeasy kit, and a quantity of about 0.5 to 1 ug was reverse transcribed using random hexamers. TCR beta CDR3 was amplified by immunoSEQ multiplex PCR. This amplification extended across 54 Vbeta and 13 Jbeta segments. TCRdb reprocessed the immunoSEQ multiplex PCR reads with MiXCR, giving one entry per CDR3 protein. The profile shows about 200,000 distinct CDR3 sequences, approximately 90% of them singletons. CD8+ and CD4+ blood T cells underwent TCR beta sequencing. The multiple sclerosis controls were treatment-naive patients affected by stable or active relapsing-remitting disease. Negative isolation yielded CD4+ and CD8+ T cells, and FACS enriched TEMRA cells.

The sequence was obtained from a human donor with multiple sclerosis. The sequenced material came from CD8+ T cells from PBMCs. This chain connects TRBV23-1 to TRBJ1-4. TRBV23-1 is an ORF, with its function uncertain. This CDR3 is CASSQSGRWMKNCFF.